The 23 T cell receptor beta chains below were found in one sample sequenced in a study of T cell responses to AZD1222 COVID-19 vaccine. Libraries were prepared by immunoSEQ multiplex PCR; TCRdb keeps only in-frame clonotypes and omits some of them. This table holds more than 100,000 clones, about 85% found once. This material consisted of peripheral blood, taken on day 0 of AZD1222 vaccination. All receptors derive from an adult in good health.

The chain has TRBV5-4 and TRBJ1-3; D call uncertain. V shed 3 bases and J shed 0 bases, with 10 bases lying between them. In germline, CDR1 is SGHNT, CDR2 YYREEE (reference sequence). The CDR3 extends over 15 amino acids. The CDR3 here is CASSYRNPSGNTIYF. For the CDR3, the DNA is TGTGCCAGCAGCTACCGTAACCCCTCTGGAAACACCATATATTTT.

The chain recombines TRBV6-6 with TRBJ1-5; 7 positions agree with TRBD1. Losses at the gene ends were 7 bases for V and 6 bases for J; bases not matched to a gene: 9. Germline values: CDR1 MNHNY, CDR2 SVGAGI (reference sequence). There are 14 residues in the CDR3. The CDR3 region is CASNLQGRRQPQHF. In DNA form, the CDR3 reads TGTGCCAGCAACCTACAGGGGCGCCGTCAGCCCCAGCATTTT.

The chain couples TRBV5-1 to TRBJ1-1; 8 positions agree with TRBD1. V lost 4 bases, J lost 4 bases, and 9 bases stayed unmatched. The CDR3 runs to 15 residues. Germline CDR1 SGHRS, CDR2 YFSETQ. CDR3 coding DNA: TGCGCCAGCAGCACCCAGGGGGCGGTGAGCACTGAAGCTTTCTTT. This translates into CASSTQGAVSTEAFF.

The chain links TRBV6-5 to TRBJ2-5; 10 bases align to TRBD1. The CDR3 sequence is 12 residues long. Per the germline V gene, CDR1 is MNHEY and CDR2 is SVGAGI. V lost 6 bases to trimming and J lost 6 bases; unmatched junction nucleotides: 1. This CDR3 reads CASRGQGKTQYF. As DNA, the CDR3 is TGTGCCAGCAGGGGACAGGGGAAGACCCAGTACTTC.

This chain links TRBV21-1 with TRBJ1-6; the table calls TRBD1, which could not be checked here. TRBV21-1 is a known pseudogene. The length of the CDR3 is 14 residues. The CDR3 DNA reads TGTGCCAGCATACACATACATCATAATTCACCCCTCCACTTT. Translation gives CASIHIHHNSPLHF.

This sequence joins TRBV7-2 and TRBJ2-7, with a tentative D call TRBD2 (6 bases). V dropped 5 bases and J dropped 4 bases, with 18 bases sitting between them. CDR1 is SGHTA, CDR2 FQGNSA, per germline. The CDR3 runs 15 residues. The CDR3 coding sequence is TGTGCCAGCAGCCAAGATAGACTAGATGTTTACGAGCAGTACTTC. This gives the protein CASSQDRLDVYEQYF.

In DNA, the CDR3 is TGTGCCAGCAGTTACTCGACGGGGGAAGGCTACACCTTC. This sequence encodes CASSYSTGEGYTF. This sequence joins TRBV6-2 or TRBV6-3 and TRBJ1-2, with a tentative D call TRBD1 (5 bases). This CDR3 is built from 13 residues. The V end lost 0 bases, the J end lost 8 bases, and 10 bases lay between the germline ends. Germline CDR1 reads MNHEY; CDR2 reads SVGEGT.

The genes are TRBV7-9 and TRBJ1-2; D remains unclear. CDR1 and CDR2 from the germline V gene are SEHNR and FQNEAQ (reference sequence). Trimming shortened V by 2 bases and J by 0 bases, and 10 bases separated the two germline ends. The CDR3 length is 15 residues. The CDR3 sequence is CASSLYGVSNYGYTF. CDR3 bases: TGTGCCAGCAGCTTATACGGTGTTTCTAACTATGGCTACACCTTC.

The CDR3 DNA reads as TGTGCCAGCAGTTTAAAAGCGGGCATTGAAGCTTTCTTT. This encodes CASSLKAGIEAFF. This sequence joins TRBV12-3 or TRBV12-4 and TRBJ1-1; D is unresolved. Deletions cut 2 bases from V and 7 bases from J, with 11 bases between. This CDR3 spans 13 amino acids.

The chain joins TRBV6-9 to TRBJ1-3; D possibly corresponds to TRBD1 (5 bases). The CDR3 sequence is 15 residues long. CDR1 is MNHGY, CDR2 SVAAGI, per germline. V gave up 4 bases and J gave up 0 bases, with 10 bases separating them. The CDR3 here is CASSSQTASGNTIYF. CDR3 sequence (DNA): TGTGCCAGCAGTTCACAGACAGCCTCTGGAAACACCATATATTTT.

The V gene is TRBV7-9, the J gene TRBJ1-5; D ambiguous. The CDR3 sequence is 12 residues long. Trimming cost V 3 bases and J 1 base, with 1 base left between them. Germline loops: CDR1 SEHNR, CDR2 FQNEAQ (reference sequence). CDR3 sequence: CASSFSNQPQHF. The CDR3 nucleotides read TGTGCCAGCAGCTTCAGCAATCAGCCCCAGCATTTT.

This chain joins TRBV28 and TRBJ1-1; 7 bases are a match to TRBD1. V was clipped by 5 bases and J by 1 base; unmatched bases: 10. This CDR3 is built from 16 residues. From germline, CDR1 is MDHEN and CDR2 SYDVKM. This chain's CDR3 is CASSPQQGLGNTEAFF. CDR3 sequence (DNA): TGTGCCAGCAGTCCTCAACAGGGGCTGGGGAACACTGAAGCTTTCTTT. Using reference TRBV28 and TRBJ1-1 for the parts outside the CDR3, the full variable domain is DVKVTQSSRYLVKRTGEKVFLECVQDMDHENMFWYRQDPGLGLRLIYFSYDVKMKEKGDIPEGYSVSREKKERFSLILESASTNQTSMYLCASSPQQGLGNTEAFFGQGTRLTVV.

V and J are TRBV10-3 and TRBJ1-4; 7 bases map to TRBD1. Unmatched junction bases numbered 0, after V lost 0 bases and J lost 5 bases. This CDR3 is built from 14 residues. Germline V gene data show CDR1 as ENHRY and CDR2 as SYGVKD. In nucleotides, the CDR3 is TGTGCCATCAGTGAGTCACAGGGGAATGAAAAACTGTTTTTT. It encodes CAISESQGNEKLFF.

The rearrangement joins TRBV2 to TRBJ2-6; D remains ambiguous. The CDR3 totals 15 residues. Between the trimmed V and J ends, which lost 6 bases and 6 bases, there was a span of 15 bases. CDR1 is SNHLY and CDR2 is FYNNEI in the germline V gene. Here the CDR3 DNA reads TGTGCCAGCAGGCCCAAGTCGGCGGCGGCCAACGTCCTGACTTTC. Residues: CASRPKSAAANVLTF.

V usage is TRBV21-1 and J usage is TRBJ1-4; TRBD1 reflects the table's D call only, with no check against the DNA. TRBV21-1 is deemed a pseudogene. This CDR3 contains 16 residues. The CDR3 loop is CASSKEGRDRFKKLFF. The CDR3 bases are TGTGCCAGCAGCAAAGAAGGGCGGGACAGGTTTAAAAAACTGTTTTTT.

V is TRBV4-1 and J is TRBJ2-7; 10 bases align to TRBD1. Germline CDR1 MGHRA, CDR2 YSYEKL. The CDR3 runs 14 residues. The V gene end was trimmed by 4 bases and the J gene end by 4 bases; junction bases not matched to a gene: 4. This CDR3 is CASSPGDRGYEQYF. CDR3 nucleotides: TGCGCCAGCAGCCCGGGGGACAGGGGTTACGAGCAGTACTTC.

The V and J genes are TRBV5-1 and TRBJ1-1; maybe TRBD1 (6 bases). Per the germline V gene, CDR1 is SGHRS and CDR2 is YFSETQ. The CDR3 totals 13 residues. The CDR3: CASNGQPNTEAFF. The CDR3 DNA reads as TGCGCTTCTAACGGACAGCCGAACACTGAAGCTTTCTTT.

The chain links TRBV5-4 to TRBJ2-5; D remains unclear. The CDR3 is 14 amino acids. With 0 bases removed from V and 3 bases from J, the gap between germline ends came to 9 bases. CDR1 is SGHNT, CDR2 YYREEE, per germline (reference sequence). The CDR3 here is CASSLGTAKETQYF. In DNA, the CDR3 is TGTGCCAGCAGCTTGGGCACAGCCAAAGAGACCCAGTACTTC.

This clone was seen only a few times. V and J are TRBV4-3 and TRBJ2-1; 12 bases agree with TRBD1. Germline assignment: CDR1 LGHNA and CDR2 YSLEER. The J segment lost 7 bases and the V segment lost 0 bases, leaving 16 bases of the junction unmatched. The CDR3 extends over 20 amino acids. The CDR3 here is CASSQDPSGAGQGASNEQFF. The CDR3 DNA reads as TGCGCCAGCAGCCAAGACCCGAGCGGTGCGGGACAGGGGGCTAGTAATGAGCAGTTCTTC.

CDR3 nucleotide sequence: TGCGCCAGCAGCCAAACAGGGGCTAGTTCACCCCTCCACTTT. Translating gives CASSQTGASSPLHF. The V gene is TRBV4-1, the J gene TRBJ1-6; 7 bases agree with TRBD1. This CDR3 contains 14 residues. The V gene's germline CDR1 is MGHRA and CDR2 YSYEKL. Trimming took 2 bases from V and 9 from J; bases not matched to a gene: 4.

The gene calls are TRBV18 and TRBJ1-1; tentatively, D is TRBD1 (5 bases). From germline, CDR1 is KGHSH and CDR2 LQKENI. V gave up 4 bases and J gave up 2 bases, with 8 bases separating them. The CDR3 is 13 residues long. This CDR3 is CASSRDRNTEAFF. CDR3 bases: TGTGCCAGCTCACGCGACAGAAACACTGAAGCTTTCTTT.

V is TRBV3-1 (or the pseudogene TRBV3-2) and J is TRBJ1-1, with D maybe TRBD1 (6 bases). Germline V CDR1 and CDR2: LGHDT, YNNKEL (reference sequence). V lost 8 bases, J lost 0 bases, and 16 bases lay in between. The CDR3 is 15 residues long. The CDR3 is CASRYSGVMNTEAFF. The CDR3 DNA reads as TGTGCCAGCCGCTATTCAGGGGTCATGAACACTGAAGCTTTCTTT.

The chain joins TRBV27 to TRBJ2-7; 8 bases fit TRBD1. Germline V CDR1 and CDR2: MNHEY, SMNVEV (reference sequence). CDR3 length equals 13 residues. V lost 6 bases, J lost 7 bases, and 8 bases stayed unmatched. For the CDR3, the DNA is TGTGCCAGCAGCCGGACAGGGATGGAAGAGCAGTACTTC. Its protein product is CASSRTGMEEQYF.